This TCR beta chain comes out of a study of regulatory T cells in long-lasting Graves disease. Researchers made TCR beta libraries by using iRepertoire HTBI primers and running Arm-PCR on CDR3 regions. TCRdb re-called the multiplex PCR reads through MiXCR, storing one row per CDR3 protein. The repertoire has 600,000 to 650,000 distinct CDR3 sequences, roughly 16% of them found once; the top ten carry 15% to 20%. Described time point: newly diagnosed GD, antithyroid drugs for less than 3 months. With RNA extracted from PBMCs as input, the TCR library was made. This clonotype has only a few counts. The V gene's germline CDR1 is MNHNS and CDR2 SASEGT. The CDR3 contains 15 residues. V was clipped by 4 bases and J by 6 bases, with 16 bases between them. In addition, the sample was reused for a study of T cells in Graves' hyperthyroidism and ophthalmopathy.

The sequence came from a woman in her thirties with Graves disease. This sequence joins TRBV6-1 and TRBJ2-1, with D possibly matching TRBD2 (6 bases). Sequenced material: peripheral blood mononuclear cells (PBMCs), taken at new diagnosis, from a patient treated with antithyroid drugs. Here the CDR3 DNA reads TGTGCCAGCAGTGTCTATCCCCTGGGGGGCAATGAGCAGTTCTTC. Translating it yields CASSVYPLGGNEQFF.